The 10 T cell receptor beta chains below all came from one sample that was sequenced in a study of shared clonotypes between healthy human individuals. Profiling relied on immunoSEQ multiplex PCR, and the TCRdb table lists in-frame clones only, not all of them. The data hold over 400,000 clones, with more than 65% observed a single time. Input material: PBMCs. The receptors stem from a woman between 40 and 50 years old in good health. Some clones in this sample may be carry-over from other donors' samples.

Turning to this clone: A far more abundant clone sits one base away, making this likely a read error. The CDR3 region is CASGGVRESEKYF. The CDR3 DNA reads as TGTGCCAGTGGTGGAGTTCGGGAGAGTGAGAAGTACTTC. This chain connects TRBV6-5 to TRBJ2-7; maybe TRBD2 (6 bases). The germline gives CDR1 MNHEY, CDR2 SVGAGI. The V end lost 9 bases, the J end lost 11 bases, and 23 bases lay between the germline ends. This CDR3 region has 13 residues.

This chain's CDR3 is CASSTGYGYTF. DNA of the CDR3: TGTGCCAGCAGCACAGGGTATGGCTACACCTTC. This sequence joins TRBV6-6 and TRBJ1-2, with D perhaps TRBD1 (6 bases). Per the germline V gene, CDR1 is MNHNY and CDR2 is SVGAGI (reference sequence). This CDR3 spans 11 amino acids. Trimming removed 6 bases from V and 5 bases from J, with 7 bases in between.

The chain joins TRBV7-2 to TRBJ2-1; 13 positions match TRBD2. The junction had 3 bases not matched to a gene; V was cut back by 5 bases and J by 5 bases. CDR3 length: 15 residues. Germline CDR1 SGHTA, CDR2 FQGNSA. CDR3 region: CASSIGTSGDNEQFF. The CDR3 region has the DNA TGTGCCAGCAGCATCGGGACTAGCGGGGACAATGAGCAGTTCTTC.

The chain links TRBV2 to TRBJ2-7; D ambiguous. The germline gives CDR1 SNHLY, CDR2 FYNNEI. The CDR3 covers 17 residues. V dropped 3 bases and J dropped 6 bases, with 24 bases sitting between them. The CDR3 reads CASSDPSTTPGLGEQYF. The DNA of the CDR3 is TGTGCCAGCAGTGATCCAAGTACTACCCCCGGTTTGGGCGAGCAGTACTTC. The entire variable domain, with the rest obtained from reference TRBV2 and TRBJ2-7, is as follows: EPEVTQTPSHQVTQMGQEVILRCVPISNHLYFYWYRQILGQKVEFLVSFYNNEISEKSEIFDDQFSVERPDGSNFTLKIRSTKLEDSAMYFCASSDPSTTPGLGEQYFGPGTRLTVT.

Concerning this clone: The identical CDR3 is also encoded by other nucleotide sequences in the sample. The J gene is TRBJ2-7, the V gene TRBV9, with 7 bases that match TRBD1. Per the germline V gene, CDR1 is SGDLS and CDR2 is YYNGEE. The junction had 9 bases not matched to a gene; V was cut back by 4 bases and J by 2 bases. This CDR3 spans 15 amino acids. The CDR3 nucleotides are TGTGCCAGCAGCCCCACACGGGACAGTCCCTACGAGCAGTACTTC. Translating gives CASSPTRDSPYEQYF.

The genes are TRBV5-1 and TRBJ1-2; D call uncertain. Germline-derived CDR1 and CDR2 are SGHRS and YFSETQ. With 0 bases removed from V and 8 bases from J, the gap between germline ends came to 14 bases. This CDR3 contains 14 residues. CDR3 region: CASSLEPFFAGYTF. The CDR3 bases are TGCGCCAGCAGCTTGGAGCCATTCTTCGCGGGCTACACCTTC. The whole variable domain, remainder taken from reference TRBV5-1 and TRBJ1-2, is KAGVTQTPRYLIKTRGQQVTLSCSPISGHRSVSWYQQTPGQGLQFLFEYFSETQRNKGNFPGRFSGRQFSNSRSEMNVSTLELGDSALYLCASSLEPFFAGYTFGSGTRLTVV.

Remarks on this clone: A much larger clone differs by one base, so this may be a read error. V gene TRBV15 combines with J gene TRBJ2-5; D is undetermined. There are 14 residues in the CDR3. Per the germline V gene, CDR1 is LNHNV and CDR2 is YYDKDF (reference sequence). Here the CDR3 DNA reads TGTGCCACCAGCAGAGAATCCAACCAAGATACCCAGTACTTC. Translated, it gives CATSRESNQDTQYF. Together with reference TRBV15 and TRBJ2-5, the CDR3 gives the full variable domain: DAMVIQNPRYQVTQFGKPVTLSCSQTLNHNVMYWYQQKSSQAPKLLFHYYDKDFNNEADTPDNFQSRRPNTSFCFLDIRSPGLGDTAMYLCATSRESNQDTQYFGPGTRLLVL.

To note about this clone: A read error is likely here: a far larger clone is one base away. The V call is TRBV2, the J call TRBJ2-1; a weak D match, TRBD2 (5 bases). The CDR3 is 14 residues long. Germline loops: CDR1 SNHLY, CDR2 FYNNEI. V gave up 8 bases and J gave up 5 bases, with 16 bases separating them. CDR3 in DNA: TGTGCCAGCTTCGAGAACGGGGTCAACAATGAGCAGTTCTTC. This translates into CASFENGVNNEQFF.

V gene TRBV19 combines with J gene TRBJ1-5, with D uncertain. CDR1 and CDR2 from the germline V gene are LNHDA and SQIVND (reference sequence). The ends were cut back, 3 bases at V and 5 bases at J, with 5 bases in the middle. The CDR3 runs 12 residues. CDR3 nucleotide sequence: TGTGCCAGTAGTATGAGGGATCAGCCCCAGCATTTT. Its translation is CASSMRDQPQHF.

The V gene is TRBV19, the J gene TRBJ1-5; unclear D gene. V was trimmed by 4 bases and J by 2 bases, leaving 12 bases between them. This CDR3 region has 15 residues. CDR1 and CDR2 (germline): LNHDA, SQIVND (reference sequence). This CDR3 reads CASSRTGVGNQPQHF. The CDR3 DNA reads TGTGCCAGTAGTAGGACGGGAGTTGGCAATCAGCCCCAGCATTTT.